This is a list of T cell receptor beta chains from one sample in a study of blood T cells in healthy people across ages. TCRdb passed the 5' RACE reads through MiXCR, listing each CDR3 protein once. Of around 1.1 million distinct CDR3 sequences listed, roughly two fifths are singletons. The source material was blood. The receptor set was obtained from a man between 18 and 29 years old in good health. The CDR3 runs from the conserved cysteine through the conserved F or W. D genes are given only for firm matches. A clone size is listed for some rows: how often the clone was seen (once, few, many), or a class if it is expanded.

d_call: -
v_call: TRBV20-1
j_call: TRBJ1-6
clone_size: -
cdr3_aa: CSLPGQNLGSPLHF
cdr3_nt: TGCAGTTTACCGGGACAAAATTTAGGTTCACCCCTCCACTTT

d_call: TRBD2
v_call: TRBV4-3
j_call: TRBJ2-3
clone_size: few
cdr3_aa: CASSQENPLGLAGKGSSTDTQYF
cdr3_nt: TGCGCCAGCAGCCAAGAAAATCCCCTCGGCCTAGCGGGGAAAGGCTCTAGCACAGATACGCAGTATTTT

d_call: TRBD1
v_call: TRBV5-6
j_call: TRBJ2-2
clone_size: few
cdr3_aa: CASSFGTGVSGELFF
cdr3_nt: TGTGCCAGCAGCTTTGGGACAGGGGTGTCCGGGGAGCTGTTTTTT

d_call: -
v_call: TRBV24-1
j_call: TRBJ2-1
clone_size: few
cdr3_aa: CATSWGYEQFF
cdr3_nt: TGTGCCACCAGTTGGGGGTATGAGCAGTTCTTC

d_call: TRBD1
v_call: TRBV29-1
j_call: TRBJ1-1
clone_size: few
cdr3_aa: CSVVTGGAGTEAFF
cdr3_nt: TGCAGCGTCGTGACAGGGGGCGCGGGCACTGAAGCTTTCTTT

d_call: -
v_call: TRBV4-1
j_call: TRBJ2-1
clone_size: -
cdr3_aa: CASSQDPAVVGYNEQFF
cdr3_nt: TGCGCCAGCAGCCAAGATCCCGCGGTGGTCGGCTACAATGAGCAGTTCTTC

d_call: -
v_call: TRBV12-3/TRBV12-4
j_call: TRBJ1-5
clone_size: few
cdr3_aa: CASSLGSTQPQHF
cdr3_nt: TGTGCCAGCAGTTTGGGGTCGACTCAGCCCCAGCATTTT

d_call: TRBD1
v_call: TRBV6-1
j_call: TRBJ1-5
clone_size: -
cdr3_aa: CASSRQGGGQPQHF
cdr3_nt: TGTGCCAGCAGCCGACAGGGTGGGGGTCAGCCCCAGCATTTT

d_call: TRBD1
v_call: TRBV4-1
j_call: TRBJ1-6
clone_size: -
cdr3_aa: CASSPRGGQVHSPLHF
cdr3_nt: TGCGCCAGCAGCCCAAGAGGGGGACAGGTGCATTCACCCCTCCACTTT

d_call: TRBD2
v_call: TRBV6-2/TRBV6-3
j_call: TRBJ2-1
clone_size: few
cdr3_aa: CASSYSGTSGGSSYNEQFF
cdr3_nt: TGTGCCAGCAGTTACTCCGGGACTAGCGGGGGTAGCTCCTACAATGAGCAGTTCTTC

d_call: TRBD2
v_call: TRBV2
j_call: TRBJ2-7
clone_size: -
cdr3_aa: CASSPELAGGPDSEQYF
cdr3_nt: TGTGCCAGCAGTCCTGAACTAGCGGGGGGGCCGGATTCTGAGCAGTACTTC

d_call: -
v_call: TRBV5-6
j_call: TRBJ1-1
clone_size: few
cdr3_aa: CASSLGDWNTEAFF
cdr3_nt: TGTGCCAGCAGCTTGGGGGATTGGAACACTGAAGCTTTCTTT

d_call: -
v_call: TRBV20-1
j_call: TRBJ2-7
clone_size: few
cdr3_aa: CSARGPVRSYEQYF
cdr3_nt: TGCAGTGCTAGAGGGCCGGTCAGGTCCTACGAGCAGTACTTC

d_call: TRBD1
v_call: TRBV4-2
j_call: TRBJ1-4
clone_size: many
cdr3_aa: CASSQDRQGAGEKLFF
cdr3_nt: TGTGCCAGCAGCCAAGATCGTCAGGGGGCGGGAGAAAAACTGTTTTTT

d_call: -
v_call: TRBV7-9
j_call: TRBJ1-2
clone_size: many
cdr3_aa: CASSLSQLYGYTF
cdr3_nt: TGTGCCAGCAGCTTGTCGCAGCTCTATGGCTACACCTTC

d_call: -
v_call: TRBV4-3
j_call: TRBJ2-3
clone_size: -
cdr3_aa: CAGSQDRSTDTQYF
cdr3_nt: TGCGCCGGCAGCCAAGACCGGAGCACAGATACGCAGTATTTT

d_call: TRBD2
v_call: TRBV20-1
j_call: TRBJ2-5
clone_size: few
cdr3_aa: CSAKALAGLQETQYF
cdr3_nt: TGCAGTGCTAAGGCGCTAGCGGGGTTACAAGAGACCCAGTACTTC

d_call: -
v_call: TRBV6-5
j_call: TRBJ2-1
clone_size: -
cdr3_aa: CASSRQDFNERFF
cdr3_nt: TGTGCCAGCAGCCGACAGGATTTCAATGAGCGGTTCTTC

d_call: -
v_call: TRBV20-1
j_call: TRBJ2-4
clone_size: -
cdr3_aa: CSARDAPGHRYF
cdr3_nt: TGCAGTGCTAGAGATGCGCCGGGACACCGGTACTTC

d_call: -
v_call: TRBV29-1
j_call: TRBJ2-7
clone_size: once
cdr3_aa: CSIEDGAFFRGYEQYF
cdr3_nt: TGCAGCATTGAAGATGGGGCATTTTTTAGGGGCTACGAGCAGTACTTC

d_call: -
v_call: TRBV6-5
j_call: TRBJ1-4
clone_size: -
cdr3_aa: CASRPGLNNEKLFF
cdr3_nt: TGTGCCAGCAGACCCGGACTCAATAATGAAAAACTGTTTTTT

d_call: -
v_call: TRBV4-2
j_call: TRBJ1-4
clone_size: many
cdr3_aa: CASSQRSNRATNEKLFF
cdr3_nt: TGTGCCAGCAGCCAAAGATCAAACCGGGCAACTAATGAAAAACTGTTTTTT

d_call: -
v_call: TRBV21-1
j_call: TRBJ1-5
clone_size: -
cdr3_aa: CASSNRRTLYSNQPQHF
cdr3_nt: TGTGCCAGCAGCAATCGACGGACACTTTATAGCAATCAGCCCCAGCATTTT

d_call: -
v_call: TRBV11-2
j_call: TRBJ2-5
clone_size: -
cdr3_aa: CASSSSTDNEQYF
cdr3_nt: TGTGCCAGCAGCTCGTCTACCGACAATGAGCAGTACTTC

d_call: -
v_call: TRBV12-3/TRBV12-4
j_call: TRBJ2-3
clone_size: -
cdr3_aa: CASKSSDTQYF
cdr3_nt: TGTGCCAGCAAATCGAGCGATACGCAGTATTTT

d_call: -
v_call: TRBV29-1
j_call: TRBJ1-1
clone_size: -
cdr3_aa: CSVARVGGTEAFF
cdr3_nt: TGCAGCGTTGCGAGGGTGGGAGGCACTGAAGCTTTCTTT

d_call: TRBD2
v_call: TRBV12-3/TRBV12-4
j_call: TRBJ2-3
clone_size: many
cdr3_aa: CASRPSGGTDTQYF
cdr3_nt: TGTGCCAGCAGACCTAGCGGGGGAACAGATACGCAGTATTTT

d_call: -
v_call: TRBV4-3
j_call: TRBJ1-1
clone_size: -
cdr3_aa: CASSQAPPGETTEAFF
cdr3_nt: TGCGCCAGCAGCCAAGCCCCCCCAGGGGAGACCACTGAAGCTTTCTTT

d_call: TRBD2
v_call: TRBV28
j_call: TRBJ2-5
clone_size: -
cdr3_aa: CASSLSATLAGAKETQYF
cdr3_nt: TGTGCCAGCAGTTTATCGGCGACTCTAGCGGGGGCTAAAGAGACCCAGTACTTC

d_call: -
v_call: TRBV3-1
j_call: TRBJ1-1
clone_size: few
cdr3_aa: CASSQDRGWTEAFF
cdr3_nt: TGTGCCAGCAGCCAAGACAGGGGTTGGACTGAAGCTTTCTTT

d_call: -
v_call: TRBV7-2
j_call: TRBJ1-1
clone_size: many
cdr3_aa: CASSLVVGNTEAFF
cdr3_nt: TGTGCCAGCAGCTTAGTGGTGGGTAACACTGAAGCTTTCTTT

d_call: TRBD1
v_call: TRBV20-1
j_call: TRBJ1-2
clone_size: few
cdr3_aa: CSASSPDRAGGYTF
cdr3_nt: TGCAGTGCTAGTTCCCCAGACAGGGCGGGCGGCTACACCTTC

d_call: -
v_call: TRBV20-1
j_call: TRBJ2-1
clone_size: -
cdr3_aa: CSASRGRNEQFF
cdr3_nt: TGCAGTGCTAGCAGGGGACGGAATGAGCAGTTCTTC

d_call: -
v_call: TRBV4-2
j_call: TRBJ2-5
clone_size: -
cdr3_aa: CASSQVITEQETQYF
cdr3_nt: TGTGCCAGCAGCCAAGTGATCACAGAACAAGAGACCCAGTACTTC

d_call: TRBD2
v_call: TRBV27
j_call: TRBJ2-3
clone_size: -
cdr3_aa: CASSLSRLAGGLYTQYF
cdr3_nt: TGTGCCAGCAGTTTATCCCGACTAGCGGGGGGGCTGTATACGCAGTATTTT

d_call: -
v_call: TRBV6-5
j_call: TRBJ2-3
clone_size: -
cdr3_aa: CASSYRGVATDTQYF
cdr3_nt: TGTGCCAGCAGTTACCGTGGAGTGGCCACAGATACGCAGTATTTT

d_call: -
v_call: TRBV29-1
j_call: TRBJ1-1
clone_size: -
cdr3_aa: CSGKGEVNTEAFF
cdr3_nt: TGCAGCGGAAAGGGGGAGGTGAACACTGAAGCTTTCTTT

d_call: -
v_call: TRBV29-1
j_call: TRBJ2-1
clone_size: many
cdr3_aa: CSVEDYRKQFF
cdr3_nt: TGCAGCGTTGAGGACTACCGAAAGCAGTTCTTC